The 31 T cell receptor beta chains in this list originate from one sample, sequenced in a study of T cells after posttransplantation cyclophosphamide. Data came from immunoSEQ multiplex PCR; TCRdb stores just in-frame clones and leaves some out. The repertoire holds approximately 20,000 clones, with about 90% as singletons. Cyclophosphamide on days +3 and +4 followed busulfan-fludarabine conditioning and a marrow graft. The material sequenced was PBMCs, taken after allogeneic stem cell transplant with posttransplant cyclophosphamide. These receptors came from a female patient in her forties who received an allogeneic stem cell transplant from a related donor, was CMV-positive, and had no GVHD. Some T cells here may be from the graft donor.

This sequence joins TRBV4-3 and TRBJ1-5; the D is unclear. Deletions cut 1 base from V and 5 bases from J, with 12 bases between. The length of the CDR3 is 15 residues. Germline CDR1 is LGHNA and CDR2 is YSLEER. CDR3 nucleotides: TGCGCCAGCAGCCAAGGCCACCGAACGGATCAGCCCCAGCATTTT. Encoded protein: CASSQGHRTDQPQHF.

The genes are TRBV18 and TRBJ2-7; 14 positions match TRBD2. The CDR3 is 17 amino acids. Trimming removed 6 bases from V and 0 bases from J; junction bases left unmatched: 7. Germline V lookup: CDR1 KGHSH, CDR2 LQKENI. CDR3 nucleotides: TGTGCCAGCTCCCTAGGGACTAGCGGGAGCCTCTCCTACGAGCAGTACTTC. Encoded protein: CASSLGTSGSLSYEQYF.

The sample holds one count of this clone. The chain links TRBV19 to TRBJ1-5, with unresolved D. Germline V lookup: CDR1 LNHDA, CDR2 SQIVND (reference sequence). The CDR3 runs to 15 residues. The ends were cut back, 1 base at V and 0 bases at J, with 7 bases in the middle. Here the CDR3 DNA reads TGTGCCAGTAGTATAGGTACATCTAGCAATCAGCCCCAGCATTTT. Protein sequence: CASSIGTSSNQPQHF.

V usage is TRBV4-2 and J usage is TRBJ2-4; perhaps TRBD2 as D (6 bases). From germline, CDR1 is LGHNA and CDR2 YNFKEQ. This CDR3 has 16 residues. Deletions cut 1 base from V and 1 base from J, with 11 bases between. In DNA form, the CDR3 reads TGTGCCAGCAGCCAAGGGCCGGAGGGGGCCAAAAACATTCAGTACTTC. This sequence encodes CASSQGPEGAKNIQYF.

This chain links TRBV6-6 with TRBJ1-1; 8 nucleotides match TRBD1. The CDR3 is 15 amino acids. J gave up 2 bases and V 4 bases, and 6 bases lay outside the gene matches. Germline V gives CDR1 MNHNY, CDR2 SVGAGI (reference sequence). The CDR3 loop reads CASSSTDRGNTEAFF. The DNA of the CDR3 is TGTGCCAGCAGTTCGACTGACAGGGGTAACACTGAAGCTTTCTTT.

In this sample, this clone turned up once. The CDR3, as DNA: TGTGCCAGCAGTTCACAGGATTTTGTCGGGGAGCTGTTTTTT. Its translation: CASSSQDFVGELFF. The J gene is TRBJ2-2, the V gene TRBV11-2, with D possibly being TRBD1 (5 bases). Germline CDR1 SGHAT, CDR2 FQNNGV. V dropped 6 bases and J dropped 7 bases, with 15 bases sitting between them. CDR3 length: 14 amino acids.

V gene TRBV5-6 combines with J gene TRBJ1-2; D might be TRBD1 (5 bases). The CDR3 runs to 13 residues. V lost 0 bases and J lost 3, with 6 bases in between. Germline assignment: CDR1 SGHDT and CDR2 YYEEEE. CDR3 DNA sequence: TGTGCCAGCAGCTTGGTGGGGCACTATGGCTACACCTTC. It yields the protein CASSLVGHYGYTF.

This sequence joins TRBV6-5 and TRBJ1-4; 7 bases fit TRBD1. In germline, CDR1 is MNHEY, CDR2 SVGAGI. The CDR3 is 15 amino acids. V dropped 0 bases and J dropped 6; count of bases not matched to a gene: 4. The CDR3 DNA follows: TGTGCCAGCAGTTACTCAGGGACAGCTGATGAAAAACTGTTTTTT. Protein product: CASSYSGTADEKLFF.

The rearrangement uses TRBV7-6 and TRBJ2-7; the match to TRBD2 covers 7 bases. The CDR3 contains 18 residues. The V and J ends lost 3 bases and 1 base, in that order; junction bases with no gene match: 15. Germline assignment: CDR1 SGHVS and CDR2 FNYEAQ. The CDR3 DNA is TGTGCCAGCAGCTTCGCCCCCCCAAGCGGGACCGGATCCTACGAGCAGTACTTC. This sequence encodes CASSFAPPSGTGSYEQYF.

This chain connects TRBV4-3 to TRBJ1-3; D is uncertain. V shed 0 bases and J shed 4 bases, with 13 bases lying between them. This CDR3 has 16 residues. Germline CDR1 LGHNA, CDR2 YSLEER. The CDR3 protein is CASSQDHRGSGNTIYF. The CDR3 nucleotides are TGCGCCAGCAGCCAAGATCACCGGGGTAGCGGAAACACCATATATTTT.

This chain uses TRBV18 with TRBJ2-1; 10 nucleotides agree with TRBD2. The V segment lost 1 base and the J segment 16 bases; nucleotides outside the gene matches: 19. This CDR3 comprises 17 residues. Germline loops: CDR1 KGHSH, CDR2 LQKENI. CDR3: CASSPRGVEASGSESFF. The CDR3 nucleotides are TGTGCCAGCTCACCACGGGGGGTAGAGGCTAGCGGGAGTGAATCTTTCTTC.

The J gene is TRBJ2-7, the V gene TRBV29-1; D might be TRBD1 (7 bases). The CDR3 spans 12 residues. Trimming took 3 bases from V and 4 from J, leaving 10 bases between them. CDR1 is SQVTM and CDR2 is ANQGSEA in the germline V gene. The CDR3 nucleotides read TGCAGCGTTGAGGGGGGACAGTACGAGCAGTACTTC. It codes for CSVEGGQYEQYF.

The rearrangement joins TRBV4-2 to TRBJ2-1, with 9 bases that match TRBD2. J gave up 10 bases and V 1 base, and 5 bases lay outside the gene matches. Per the germline V gene, CDR1 is LGHNA and CDR2 is YNFKEQ. The CDR3 totals 14 residues. In DNA form, the CDR3 reads TGTGCCAGCAGCCAAGGGTCTAGCGGGGAAGAGCAGTTCTTC. Encoded protein: CASSQGSSGEEQFF.

The chain recombines TRBV19 with TRBJ1-1, with D maybe TRBD1 (6 bases). The CDR3 runs 16 residues. Trimming left V 1 base short and J 1 base short, with 13 bases between. Germline V gene sequence: CDR1 LNHDA, CDR2 SQIVND (reference sequence). For the CDR3, the DNA is TGTGCCAGTAGTATAGGTGGGGGCAGTTGGAACACTGAAGCTTTCTTT. It yields the protein CASSIGGGSWNTEAFF.

This chain joins TRBV27 and TRBJ1-5; possible D gene TRBD1, 5 bases. The CDR3 has 16 residues. V shed 5 bases and J shed 0 bases, with 14 bases lying between them. The germline CDR1 and CDR2 sequences are MNHEY and SMNVEV (reference sequence). The CDR3 nucleotides are TGTGCCAGCAGTATTAACAGGAGATTTAGCAATCAGCCCCAGCATTTT. This codes for CASSINRRFSNQPQHF.

This sequence joins TRBV2 and TRBJ1-5, with a weak D call TRBD1 (6 bases). V lost 6 bases to trimming and J lost 4 bases, with 19 bases between them. The germline CDR1 and CDR2 sequences are SNHLY and FYNNEI. This CDR3 contains 16 residues. The CDR3 region has the DNA TGTGCCAGCAGCCATACGGGGGAGGGGGGAAATCAGCCCCAGCATTTT. This gives the protein CASSHTGEGGNQPQHF.

The J gene is TRBJ2-3, the V gene TRBV30, with a possible D match to TRBD1 (6 bases). The germline V gene encodes CDR1 GTSNPN and CDR2 SVGIG (reference sequence). V was shortened by 2 bases and J by 10 bases, with 16 bases between the two germline ends. The CDR3 length is 13 residues. CDR3 in amino acids: CAWSPRTAAAQYF. CDR3 coding DNA: TGTGCCTGGAGTCCCCGGACAGCAGCAGCGCAGTATTTT. Using reference TRBV30 and TRBJ2-3 for the parts outside the CDR3, the full variable domain is SQTIHQWPATLVQPVGSPLSLECTVEGTSNPNLYWYRQAAGRGLQLLFYSVGIGQISSEVPQNLSASRPQDRQFILSSKKLLLSDSGFYLCAWSPRTAAAQYFGPGTRLTVL.

The genes are TRBV4-1 and TRBJ2-7, with 14 bases lining up with TRBD2. Trimming took 2 bases from V and 7 from J; bases not matched to a gene: 10. The CDR3 contains 17 residues. Germline CDR1 and CDR2: MGHRA and YSYEKL. The CDR3 bases are TGCGCCAGCAGCCAAACCCTGGGACTAGCGGGAGATCGGGAGCAGTACTTC. This codes for CASSQTLGLAGDREQYF.

The rearrangement uses TRBV6-6 and TRBJ2-7; TRBD2 matches at 11 bases. The ends lost 7 bases at V and 1 base at J; junction bases unmatched: 3. The CDR3 length is 14 residues. The V gene's germline CDR1 is MNHNY and CDR2 SVGAGI (reference sequence). Written as DNA, the CDR3 is TGTGCCAGCAACCTAGCGGGAGGTTCCTACGAGCAGTACTTC. This translates into CASNLAGGSYEQYF.

The V call is TRBV4-3, the J call TRBJ1-4; D remains unclear. V was cut by 0 bases and J by 8 bases, with 16 bases left in between. Germline V gene lookup returns CDR1 LGHNA and CDR2 YSLEER. This CDR3 spans 16 amino acids. The CDR3 DNA sequence: TGCGCCAGCAGCCAAGAGTCCCGGGGATTTGGAGAAAAACTGTTTTTT. It is translated as CASSQESRGFGEKLFF.

The chain recombines TRBV30 with TRBJ2-1; TRBD2 agrees at 15 bases. CDR3 size: 17 residues. Germline CDR1 GTSNPN, CDR2 SVGIG (reference sequence). Germline trimming cut 1 base from V and 10 bases from J; bases unmatched to any gene: 11. The CDR3 sequence is CAWSGTSGRVSQWEQFF. In DNA, the CDR3 is TGTGCCTGGAGTGGGACTAGCGGGAGGGTCTCCCAATGGGAGCAGTTCTTC.

This chain links TRBV10-3 with TRBJ2-7, with 15 bases that match TRBD2. Trimming cost V 0 bases and J 3 bases; bases outside gene matches: 18. This CDR3 spans 22 amino acids. Germline assignment: CDR1 ENHRY and CDR2 SYGVKD. The CDR3 DNA sequence: TGTGCCATCAGTGAGTCGAGAAGGACTAGCGGGAGGGGGCCCCCCTTTGACTACGAGCAGTACTTC. It specifies CAISESRRTSGRGPPFDYEQYF.

V is TRBV9 and J is TRBJ1-5, with D unclear. This CDR3 has 15 amino acids. CDR1 and CDR2 from the germline V gene are SGDLS and YYNGEE. V lost 0 bases to trimming and J lost 8 bases, with 15 bases between them. In nucleotides, the CDR3 is TGTGCCAGCAGCGTAGGACACGTAGGCGGGGAGCCCCAGCATTTT. Residues: CASSVGHVGGEPQHF.

V gene TRBV4-3 combines with J gene TRBJ2-5; weak D call: TRBD1 (7 bases). Trimming left V 0 bases short and J 5 bases short, with 19 bases between. The CDR3 sequence is 17 residues long. Germline values: CDR1 LGHNA, CDR2 YSLEER. The CDR3 DNA follows: TGCGCCAGCAGCCAAGATCGGGGGCTAGGGGGCCGGGAGACCCAGTACTTC. It codes for CASSQDRGLGGRETQYF.

The rearrangement links TRBV28 to TRBJ1-5; tentative D call: TRBD1 (5 bases). The V end was cut by 7 bases, the J end by 7 bases, with 17 bases between. The CDR3 runs 14 residues. Germline assignment: CDR1 MDHEN and CDR2 SYDVKM. In DNA, the CDR3 is TGTGCCAGCACCCCGACAGCCTTTGGGCAGCCCCAGCATTTT. Translating it yields CASTPTAFGQPQHF.

V gene TRBV7-9 combines with J gene TRBJ1-2; the D gene is possibly TRBD1 (5 bases). The V end was cut by 4 bases, the J end by 6 bases, with 18 bases between. CDR3 size: 15 residues. Germline CDR1 SEHNR, CDR2 FQNEAQ (reference sequence). CDR3 DNA: TGTGCCAGCAGCTACGGGTGGGGAGGGGCCCATGGCTACACCTTC. Its protein product is CASSYGWGGAHGYTF.

There are a few counts of this clone. This chain uses TRBV5-4 with TRBJ2-3; no reliable D call. V was trimmed by 4 bases and J by 0 bases, leaving 9 bases between them. Germline CDR1 SGHNT, CDR2 YYREEE (reference sequence). This CDR3 comprises 14 residues. The CDR3 loop reads CASSPGRSTDTQYF. CDR3 DNA sequence: TGTGCCAGCAGCCCAGGCCGGAGCACAGATACGCAGTATTTT.

This clone has more than one count but fewer than ten. V gene TRBV27 combines with J gene TRBJ2-7; the D gene is possibly TRBD2 (5 bases). The V gene lost 2 bases and the J gene lost 5 bases, with 10 bases spanning the gap. The germline gives CDR1 MNHEY, CDR2 SMNVEV (reference sequence). The CDR3 contains 13 residues. CDR3 amino acids: CASSLVGSDEQYF. CDR3 DNA sequence: TGTGCCAGCAGTTTAGTAGGGAGCGACGAGCAGTACTTC.

There are a few counts of this clone. The chain uses TRBV5-6 and TRBJ1-1; D is uncertain. CDR1 SGHDT and CDR2 YYEEEE come from the germline V gene. Trimming removed 0 bases from V and 6 bases from J, with 6 bases in between. The CDR3 extends over 12 amino acids. CDR3 in DNA: TGTGCCAGCAGCTTGGGAGTGGCTGAAGCTTTCTTT. Its translation: CASSLGVAEAFF.

V usage is TRBV2 and J usage is TRBJ2-1; D possibly corresponds to TRBD2 (5 bases). V gave up 2 bases and J gave up 11 bases, with 7 bases separating them. The V gene's germline CDR1 is SNHLY and CDR2 FYNNEI. CDR3 length: 11 residues. DNA of the CDR3: TGTGCCAGCAGTGAAACCGGGAAGCAGTTCTTC. It codes for CASSETGKQFF.

The CDR3 nucleotides are TGCGCCAGCAGCCTAGAGACAGGGGGCTTTTACGAGCAGTACTTC. This encodes CASSLETGGFYEQYF. This chain joins TRBV4-3 and TRBJ2-7; 10 bases align to TRBD1. Germline-derived CDR1 and CDR2 are LGHNA and YSLEER. V trimming: 4 bases; J trimming: 4 bases; junction bases outside the gene matches: 7. The CDR3 has 15 amino acids.